The 2 T cell receptor beta chains reported below all come from one sample, sequenced in a study of T cells in localized non-small cell lung cancer. TCRdb's copy holds only in-frame clones and misses some; the assay was immunoSEQ multiplex PCR. Here the sample spans tens of thousands of clones, less than 85% being singletons. The sample here was PBMCs, taken before any cancer treatment. Every receptor here comes from a woman aged 40-69 years with stage II lung adenocarcinoma.

The V call is TRBV14, the J call TRBJ1-1; D is unclear. This CDR3 spans 12 amino acids. The germline V gene encodes CDR1 SGHDN and CDR2 FVKESK. Trimming took off 4 bases at V and 8 bases at J, with 11 bases between the two ends. The CDR3 region is CASSLPEGEAFF. The CDR3 coding sequence is TGTGCCAGCAGCCTACCAGAGGGAGAAGCTTTCTTT.

The V call is TRBV7-2, the J call TRBJ1-1; tentative D call: TRBD1 (6 bases). This CDR3 is 14 amino acids long. Between the trimmed V and J ends, which lost 5 bases and 1 base, there was a span of 11 bases. Germline loops: CDR1 SGHTA, CDR2 FQGNSA. Here the CDR3 reads CASSKQGPNTEAFF. CDR3 DNA sequence: TGTGCCAGCAGCAAACAGGGTCCGAACACTGAAGCTTTCTTT.